The entry below gives a single T cell receptor beta chain sequence along with its context. The sample belongs to a study of blood T cell repertoires in COVID-19. Overall study context: Acute and convalescent COVID-19 samples came from the United States, Italy and Spain. T cells, B-cell-depleted T cells, or PBMCs supplied cDNA or gDNA.

Methods used by the authors: Researchers report that nucleated cell counts were estimated from reference gene primer amplification. Generated by immunoSEQ multiplex PCR, the TCRdb table keeps only in-frame clones and is missing some. The DNA gave D and trimming, while V, J and clone size come from that table. The repertoire holds fewer than 250,000 clones, 83% seen once, with roughly 5.5% in the top ten. The receptor's source is a human donor in a cohort sampled during active COVID-19. Sequencing was carried out using peripheral blood.

The DNA for the CDR3 is TGTGCCAGCAGCTTAGAACAGAACCACGAGCAGTACTTC. Translated, it gives CASSLEQNHEQYF. This chain connects TRBV11-3 to TRBJ2-7; D ambiguous. Germline assignment: CDR1 SGHNT and CDR2 YENEEA. V was trimmed by 0 bases and J by 5 bases, leaving 8 bases between them. The CDR3 has 13 residues.